This record concerns one T cell receptor beta chain sequence. Its antigen remains unknown. This sample stems from a study of beta chain features in type 1 diabetes. The wider study: Researchers looked at 95 million to 140 million sorted cells across all samples. Study-wide results and caveats: VDJ junctions from patients with type 1 diabetes contained fewer insertions and more deletions. Significant though moderate, a shortening of TCRB CDR3s appeared in all four CD4+ subsets of Type 1 diabetes patients. Naive, central memory and regulatory TCRB repertoires appeared more similar among patients than healthy donors. Cells expressing TCR highly could be over-represented by cDNA sequencing.

The length of the CDR3 is 12 residues. From germline, CDR1 is SEHNR and CDR2 FQNEAQ (reference sequence). V was pared by 5 bases and J by 2 bases, with 7 bases between. The whole isolated RNA underwent reverse transcription, so sequencing captured expressed TCRB transcripts. TCRdb keeps only in-frame clones here, not all; method: immunoSEQ multiplex PCR. This sample has a few hundred thousand clones; 16% occur once, and the top ten carry about 0.08%. V usage is TRBV7-9 and J usage is TRBJ2-7; D gene ambiguous. The clonotype originates from a man aged 25 to 45 with type 1 diabetes. The sequenced material came from naive CD4+ T cells from blood. CDR3 residues: CASSPVTYEQYF. The CDR3 DNA sequence: TGTGCCAGCAGCCCTGTAACCTACGAGCAGTACTTC.